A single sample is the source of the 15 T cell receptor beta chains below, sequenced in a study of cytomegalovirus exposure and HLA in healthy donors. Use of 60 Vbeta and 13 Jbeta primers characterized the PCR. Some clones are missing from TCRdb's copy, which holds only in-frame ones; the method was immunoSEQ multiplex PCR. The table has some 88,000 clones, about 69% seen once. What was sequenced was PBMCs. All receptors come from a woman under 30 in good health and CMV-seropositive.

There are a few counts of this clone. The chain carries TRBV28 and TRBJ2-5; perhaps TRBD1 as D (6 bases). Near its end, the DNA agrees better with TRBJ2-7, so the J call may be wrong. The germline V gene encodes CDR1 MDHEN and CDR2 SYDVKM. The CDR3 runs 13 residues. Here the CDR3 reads CAYSQGIGYEQYF. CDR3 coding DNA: TGTGCCTACTCGCAGGGGATCGGTTACGAGCAGTACTTC.

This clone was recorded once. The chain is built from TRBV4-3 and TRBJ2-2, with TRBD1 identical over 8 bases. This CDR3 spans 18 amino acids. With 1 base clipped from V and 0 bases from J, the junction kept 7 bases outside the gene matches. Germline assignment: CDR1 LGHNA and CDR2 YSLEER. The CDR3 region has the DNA TGCGCCAGCAGCCAAGCCCTTCAGGGGGCGGCGAACACCGGGGAGCTGTTTTTT. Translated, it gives CASSQALQGAANTGELFF.

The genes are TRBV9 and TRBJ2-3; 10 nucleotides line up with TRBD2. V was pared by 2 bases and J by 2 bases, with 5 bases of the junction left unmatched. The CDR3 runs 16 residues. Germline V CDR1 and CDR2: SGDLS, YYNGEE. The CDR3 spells CASSVSGGDHTDTQYF. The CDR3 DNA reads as TGTGCCAGCAGCGTCAGCGGGGGGGATCACACAGATACGCAGTATTTT.

CDR3 DNA: TGTGCCAGCAGTCACGGACAGGGGACCTACGAGCAGTACTTC. It translates to CASSHGQGTYEQYF. This chain joins TRBV6-5 and TRBJ2-7; the match to TRBD1 covers 9 bases. Trimming removed 5 bases from V and 2 bases from J; junction bases left unmatched: 4. Looked up from germline, CDR1 is MNHEY and CDR2 is SVGAGI. This CDR3 contains 14 residues.

CDR3 protein: CASSLGLPGANVLTF. CDR3 sequence (DNA): TGTGCCAGCAGTTTGGGACTGCCTGGGGCCAACGTCCTGACTTTC. The chain links TRBV27 to TRBJ2-6, with D tentatively TRBD2 (6 bases). The CDR3 covers 15 residues. The germline CDR1 and CDR2 sequences are MNHEY and SMNVEV (reference sequence). Trimming pared 3 bases from V and 2 bases from J, leaving 8 bases between.

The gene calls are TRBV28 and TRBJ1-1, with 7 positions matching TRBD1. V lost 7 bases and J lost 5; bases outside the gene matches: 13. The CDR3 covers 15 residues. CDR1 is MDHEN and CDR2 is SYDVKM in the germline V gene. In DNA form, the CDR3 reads TGTGCCAGCACTCCTGAGGGGGCACGGAGGACTGAAGCTTTCTTT. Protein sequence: CASTPEGARRTEAFF. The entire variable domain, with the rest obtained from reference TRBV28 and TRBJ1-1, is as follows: DVKVTQSSRYLVKRTGEKVFLECVQDMDHENMFWYRQDPGLGLRLIYFSYDVKMKEKGDIPEGYSVSREKKERFSLILESASTNQTSMYLCASTPEGARRTEAFFGQGTRLTVV.

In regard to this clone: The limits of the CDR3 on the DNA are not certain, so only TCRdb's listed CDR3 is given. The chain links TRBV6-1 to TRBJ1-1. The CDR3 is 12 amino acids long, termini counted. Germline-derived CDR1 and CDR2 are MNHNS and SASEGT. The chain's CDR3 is CASILAGTEAFF.

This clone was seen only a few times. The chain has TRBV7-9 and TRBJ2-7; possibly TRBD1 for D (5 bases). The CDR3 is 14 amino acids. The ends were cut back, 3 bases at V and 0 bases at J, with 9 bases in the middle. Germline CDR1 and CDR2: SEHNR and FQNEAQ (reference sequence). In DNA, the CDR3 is TGTGCCAGCAGCTTCGCACAGGACTCCTACGAGCAGTACTTC. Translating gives CASSFAQDSYEQYF.

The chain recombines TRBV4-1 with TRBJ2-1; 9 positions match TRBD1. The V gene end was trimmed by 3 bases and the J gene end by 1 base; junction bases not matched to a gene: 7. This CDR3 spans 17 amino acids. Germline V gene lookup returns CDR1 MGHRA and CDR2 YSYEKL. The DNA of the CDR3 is TGCGCCAGCAGCCAGGATTCCGGGACAGGGTCCTACAATGAGCAGTTCTTC. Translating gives CASSQDSGTGSYNEQFF.

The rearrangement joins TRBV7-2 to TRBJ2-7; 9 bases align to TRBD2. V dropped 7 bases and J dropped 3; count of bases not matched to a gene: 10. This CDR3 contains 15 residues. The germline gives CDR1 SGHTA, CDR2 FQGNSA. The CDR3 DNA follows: TGTGCCAGCACCCGGGGTAGCGGGGGCATCTACGAGCAGTACTTC. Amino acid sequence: CASTRGSGGIYEQYF.

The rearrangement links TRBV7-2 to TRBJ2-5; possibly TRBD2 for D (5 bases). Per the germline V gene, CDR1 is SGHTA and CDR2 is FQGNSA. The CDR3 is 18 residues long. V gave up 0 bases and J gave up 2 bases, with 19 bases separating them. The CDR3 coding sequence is TGTGCCAGCAGCTTAGCGGGGTCGCGAGGCACGGGGCAAGAGACCCAGTACTTC. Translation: CASSLAGSRGTGQETQYF.

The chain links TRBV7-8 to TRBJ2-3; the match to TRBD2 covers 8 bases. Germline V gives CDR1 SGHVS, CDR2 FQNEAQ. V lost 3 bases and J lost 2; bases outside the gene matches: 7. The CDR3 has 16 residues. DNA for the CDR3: TGTGCCAGCAGCTTCTGGACTAGCCCAAACACAGATACGCAGTATTTT. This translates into CASSFWTSPNTDTQYF.

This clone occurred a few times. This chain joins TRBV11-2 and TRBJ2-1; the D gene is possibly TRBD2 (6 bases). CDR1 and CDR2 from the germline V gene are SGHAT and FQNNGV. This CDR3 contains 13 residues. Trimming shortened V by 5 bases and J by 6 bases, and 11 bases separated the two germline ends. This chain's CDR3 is CASSQTSSNEQFF. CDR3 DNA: TGTGCCAGCAGCCAAACTAGCTCCAATGAGCAGTTCTTC.

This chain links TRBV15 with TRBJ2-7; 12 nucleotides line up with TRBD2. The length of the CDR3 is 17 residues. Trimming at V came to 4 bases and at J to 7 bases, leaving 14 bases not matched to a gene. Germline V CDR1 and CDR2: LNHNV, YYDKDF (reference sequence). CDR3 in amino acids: CATSILRTSGIRGEQYF. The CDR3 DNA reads TGTGCCACCAGCATACTTCGGACTAGCGGGATCAGGGGGGAGCAGTACTTC.

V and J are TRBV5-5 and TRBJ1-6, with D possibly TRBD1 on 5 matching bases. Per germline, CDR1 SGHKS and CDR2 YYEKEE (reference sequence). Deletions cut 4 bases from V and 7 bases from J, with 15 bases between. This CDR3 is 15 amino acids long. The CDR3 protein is CASSPQAGLNSPLHF. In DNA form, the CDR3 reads TGTGCCAGCAGCCCGCAAGCAGGGCTGAATTCACCCCTCCACTTT.